Listed here are 24 T cell receptor beta chains from one sample, sequenced in a study of CD8+CD57+ T cells in acquired aplastic anemia (dated by TCRdb to 2016 to 2018). TCRdb records Illumina HiSeq 2000 as the sequencer. TCR beta VDJ combination and CDR3 sequence profiling used genomic DNA as the template. Starting from the raw public reads, TCRdb applied fastp trimming at Q25, assembled clones with MiXCR and retained in-frame beta chains. Rows with a matching CDR3 protein are joined into one entry that keeps the most common DNA and genes. This sample has around 200,000 distinct CDR3 sequences in its table, and around half of those were observed once. 15% to 20% of the sample is taken by the ten largest. The sample consisted of sorted CD4+, CD8+, or CD8+CD57+ T cells (not recorded which) from PBMCs. The origin of the receptors is a human donor in good health, serving as a control.

This chain joins TRBV7-9 and TRBJ1-2; D perhaps matches TRBD1 (6 bases). CDR1 is SEHNR and CDR2 is FQNEAQ in the germline V gene (reference sequence). V lost 1 base and J 0 bases, leaving 9 bases between the germline ends. This CDR3 has 15 residues. This CDR3 reads CASSLVRGANYGYTF. The CDR3 coding sequence is TGTGCCAGCAGCTTAGTCAGGGGAGCTAACTATGGCTACACCTTC.

As to this clonotype: One junction end disagrees with the germline gene, perhaps due to a read error. The chain links TRBV19 to TRBJ2-3; TRBD1 matches at 7 bases. CDR1 is LNHDA, CDR2 SQIVND, per germline (reference sequence). The CDR3 contains 15 residues. In nucleotides, the CDR3 is TGTGCCAGTAGTATAGCTGTTACAGGGACAGATGCGCAGTATTTT. Its translation is CASSIAVTGTDAQYF.

The V call is TRBV2, the J call TRBJ1-3; 8 bases agree with TRBD1. Germline trimming cut 4 bases from V and 6 bases from J; bases unmatched to any gene: 2. The CDR3 contains 13 residues. CDR1 SNHLY and CDR2 FYNNEI come from the germline V gene. Here the CDR3 DNA reads TGTGCCAGCAGTGCAGGGGGCGAAAACACCATATATTTT. Translating it yields CASSAGGENTIYF.

V gene TRBV7-9 combines with J gene TRBJ1-6; 7 positions agree with TRBD1. Per the germline V gene, CDR1 is SEHNR and CDR2 is FQNEAQ (reference sequence). Losses at the gene ends were 1 base for V and 10 bases for J; bases not matched to a gene: 7. CDR3 length equals 15 residues. The CDR3: CASSLDLQGGSPLHF. CDR3 coding DNA: TGTGCCAGCAGCTTAGATCTGCAGGGGGGATCACCCCTCCACTTT.

This chain uses TRBV7-8 with TRBJ1-5; D is possibly TRBD1 (5 bases). Deletions cut 5 bases from V and 2 bases from J, with 19 bases between. Germline V gene sequence: CDR1 SGHVS, CDR2 FQNEAQ. The CDR3 loop spans 17 amino acids. For the CDR3, the DNA is TGTGCCAGCAGCCTACAAGGGGCAGGGCAAGGCAATCAGCCCCAGCATTTT. Translating gives CASSLQGAGQGNQPQHF. The variable domain in full, with the rest retrieved from reference TRBV7-8 and TRBJ1-5, is GAGVSQSPRYKVAKRGQDVALRCDPISGHVSLFWYQQALGQGPEFLTYFQNEAQLDKSGLPSDRFFAERPEGSVSTLKIQRTQQEDSAVYLCASSLQGAGQGNQPQHFGDGTRLSIL.

As to this clonotype: In this CDR3 the conserved last residue, phenylalanine or tryptophan, is missing, so a read error is likely. No DNA is shown, since the ends of the CDR3 on it are uncertain; the CDR3 is the one TCRdb lists. This sequence joins TRBV20-1 and TRBJ2-7; TRBD1, the table's D call, was not compared with the DNA. Ends included, the CDR3 has 14 residues. From germline, CDR1 is DFQATT and CDR2 SNEGSKA (reference sequence). CDR3 residues: CSAQGQGGNYERYS.

The gene calls are TRBV20-1 and TRBJ2-5, with TRBD2 matching over 12 bases. The CDR3 consists of 14 residues. The junction had 4 bases not matched to a gene; V was cut back by 3 bases and J by 5 bases. Germline V gene data show CDR1 as DFQATT and CDR2 as SNEGSKA (reference sequence). The CDR3 DNA reads as TGCAGTGCTAGTGCGACTAGCGGGGGCGAGACCCAGTACTTC. It translates to CSASATSGGETQYF.

There are many counts of this clonotype. This chain links TRBV6-6 with TRBJ2-1, with TRBD2 identical over 8 bases. CDR3 size: 16 residues. V trimming: 2 bases; J trimming: 7 bases; junction bases outside the gene matches: 10. The germline gives CDR1 MNHNY, CDR2 SVGAGI (reference sequence). CDR3 sequence: CASSYPQRGGQNEQFF. The DNA of the CDR3 is TGTGCCAGCAGTTACCCGCAACGGGGGGGCCAGAATGAGCAGTTCTTC.

The chain couples TRBV7-9 to TRBJ2-7, with D perhaps being TRBD1 or TRBD2 (6 bases each). The CDR3 spans 13 residues. CDR1 and CDR2 (germline): SEHNR, FQNEAQ (reference sequence). The V end lost 3 bases, the J end lost 6 bases, and 12 bases lay between the germline ends. The CDR3 nucleotides are TGTGCCAGCAGCTTCAACGGGGGCAGCGAGCAGTACTTC. Encoded protein: CASSFNGGSEQYF.

CDR3 bases: TGCAGTGCTAGAGGGGAGACCCAGTACTTC. The encoded protein is CSARGETQYF. The chain carries TRBV20-1 and TRBJ2-5; D ambiguous. Trimming shortened V by 1 base and J by 5 bases, and 2 bases separated the two germline ends. Per the germline V gene, CDR1 is DFQATT and CDR2 is SNEGSKA (reference sequence). CDR3 length equals 10 residues.

This clonotype was counted once. A read error is likely, as this CDR3 ends without the conserved phenylalanine or tryptophan. This sequence joins TRBV7-2 and TRBJ1-2, with D perhaps TRBD1 (6 bases). The CDR3 has 13 amino acids. Germline CDR1 and CDR2: SGHTA and FQGNSA. V lost 5 bases and J 8 bases, leaving 15 bases between the germline ends. The CDR3 DNA reads TGTGCCAGCAGCAGAACAGGGAGGAAGGGCTACACCTCC. Translated: CASSRTGRKGYTS.

The genes are TRBV25-1 and TRBJ2-7; D is perhaps TRBD1 (6 bases). The CDR3 is 15 amino acids. Looked up from germline, CDR1 is MGHDK and CDR2 is SYGVNS. Trimming cost V 6 bases and J 2 bases, with 17 bases left between them. The CDR3 sequence: CASSLVAGVTYEQYF. CDR3 in DNA: TGTGCCAGCAGCTTAGTGGCAGGGGTGACCTACGAGCAGTACTTC.

This clonotype was seen just once. In DNA form, the CDR3 reads TGCAGTGCTAGTCCTAGCGGGACTAGGACAGATACGCAGTATTTT. Translation: CSASPSGTRTDTQYF. The rearrangement uses TRBV20-1 and TRBJ2-3; 9 nucleotides line up with TRBD2. The junction had 7 bases not matched to a gene; V was cut back by 3 bases and J by 3 bases. In germline, CDR1 is DFQATT, CDR2 SNEGSKA (reference sequence). The CDR3 length is 15 residues.

This clonotype was counted at least ten times. This chain joins TRBV20-1 and TRBJ2-3; 11 bases line up with TRBD1. Looked up from germline, CDR1 is DFQATT and CDR2 is SNEGSKA (reference sequence). V shed 3 bases and J 7 bases; nucleotides not matched to a gene: 3. The CDR3 covers 13 residues. CDR3 amino acids: CSASGQGAYTQYF. CDR3 nucleotide sequence: TGCAGTGCTAGTGGACAGGGGGCATATACGCAGTATTTT.

J is TRBJ1-1 and V is TRBV5-1, with D unclear. CDR1 is SGHRS and CDR2 is YFSETQ in the germline V gene. V lost 4 bases and J 2 bases, leaving 6 bases between the germline ends. The CDR3 is 12 amino acids. The CDR3 nucleotides read TGCGCCAGCAGCGCTGACAACACTGAAGCTTTCTTT. Its protein is CASSADNTEAFF.

There are a few counts of this clonotype. This chain joins TRBV2 and TRBJ1-1, with D perhaps matching TRBD1 (5 bases). Germline V gene sequence: CDR1 SNHLY, CDR2 FYNNEI. V was cut by 6 bases and J by 0 bases, with 8 bases left in between. The CDR3 consists of 13 residues. Here the CDR3 reads CASRTAVNTEAFF. In nucleotides, the CDR3 is TGTGCCAGCAGGACAGCTGTGAACACTGAAGCTTTCTTT.

This clonotype was seen many times. The chain carries TRBV18 and TRBJ2-5; D unresolved. The germline CDR1 and CDR2 sequences are KGHSH and LQKENI. The CDR3 totals 13 residues. The V end was cut by 0 bases, the J end by 5 bases, with 7 bases between. CDR3 protein: CASSPPSRETQYF. CDR3 nucleotides: TGTGCCAGCTCACCACCTAGTAGGGAGACCCAGTACTTC. Variable domain in full (rest from reference TRBV18 and TRBJ2-5): NAGVMQNPRHLVRRRGQEARLRCSPMKGHSHVYWYRQLPEEGLKFMVYLQKENIIDESGMPKERFSAEFPKEGPSILRIQQVVRGDSAAYFCASSPPSRETQYFGPGTRLLVL.

The gene calls are TRBV2 and TRBJ1-6; no definite D call. Trimming removed 6 bases from V and 10 bases from J, with 13 bases in between. Germline V lookup: CDR1 SNHLY, CDR2 FYNNEI. The CDR3 consists of 13 residues. CDR3 sequence (DNA): TGTGCCAGCAGCTTTGATCGGGCGTCACCCCTCCACTTT. Protein product: CASSFDRASPLHF. The full variable domain, rest sourced from reference TRBV2 and TRBJ1-6, is EPEVTQTPSHQVTQMGQEVILRCVPISNHLYFYWYRQILGQKVEFLVSFYNNEISEKSEIFDDQFSVERPDGSNFTLKIRSTKLEDSAMYFCASSFDRASPLHFGNGTRLTVT.

The V gene is TRBV20-1, the J gene TRBJ1-1; D perhaps matches TRBD1 (5 bases). The ends were cut back, 1 base at V and 4 bases at J, with 16 bases in the middle. The CDR3 totals 15 residues. Per the germline V gene, CDR1 is DFQATT and CDR2 is SNEGSKA (reference sequence). The CDR3 protein is CSARGRGLVGTEAFF. The CDR3 coding sequence is TGCAGTGCTAGAGGACGGGGGTTGGTAGGCACTGAAGCTTTCTTT.

J is TRBJ2-7 and V is TRBV6-5; D is uncertain. Germline assignment: CDR1 MNHEY and CDR2 SVGAGI. This CDR3 has 14 residues. V lost 7 bases, J lost 4 bases, and 17 bases lay in between. In nucleotides, the CDR3 is TGTGCCAGCAAGGTCTCCCGGTATCCGTACGAGCAGTACTTC. Protein sequence: CASKVSRYPYEQYF.

This chain links TRBV2 with TRBJ2-1; TRBD1 agrees at 9 bases. The CDR3 totals 17 residues. V shed 8 bases, J shed 0 bases, and the junction held 11 bases outside the gene matches. Germline loops: CDR1 SNHLY, CDR2 FYNNEI. CDR3 region: CASPDRGRAASYNEQFF. Written as DNA, the CDR3 is TGTGCCAGCCCGGACAGGGGTCGAGCGGCCTCCTACAATGAGCAGTTCTTC.

At least ten counts were recorded for this clonotype. This rearrangement joins TRBV15 to TRBJ2-7; perhaps TRBD1 as D (6 bases). Per the germline V gene, CDR1 is LNHNV and CDR2 is YYDKDF (reference sequence). There are 14 residues in the CDR3. The V gene lost 1 base and the J gene lost 3 bases, with 10 bases spanning the gap. This CDR3 is CATSRAGANYEQYF. The CDR3 DNA reads as TGTGCCACCAGCAGAGCAGGGGCTAACTACGAGCAGTACTTC.

This clonotype appeared many times. The chain links TRBV9 to TRBJ1-6; D is unresolved. V was cut by 0 bases and J by 9 bases, with 7 bases left in between. The CDR3 extends over 13 amino acids. CDR1 SGDLS and CDR2 YYNGEE come from the germline V gene. CDR3 sequence reads: CASSVAVSSPLHF. The CDR3 nucleotides are TGTGCCAGCAGCGTAGCCGTGAGTTCACCCCTCCACTTT.

This clonotype was seen at least ten times. V usage is TRBV2 and J usage is TRBJ1-5, with TRBD1 matching over 11 bases. Germline assignment: CDR1 SNHLY and CDR2 FYNNEI. This CDR3 region has 16 residues. Trimming cost V 4 bases and J 1 base; bases outside gene matches: 3. This CDR3 reads CASSGTGGPSNQPQHF. The CDR3 nucleotides read TGTGCCAGCAGTGGGACAGGGGGCCCAAGCAATCAGCCCCAGCATTTT.